Described below is a single T cell receptor beta chain sequence and its context. In this sample, this clone turned up once. The target of this receptor is not known. The sample holds no much larger clone one base away, and base qualities are not on file. Blood samples were collected up to 4 times in the first month after transplant and then at least monthly when available. Receptor libraries were prepared by the immunoSEQ multiplex PCR assay. For most patients, high-throughput TCR-beta CDR3 sequencing of genomic DNA was performed by Adaptive Biotechnologies. The source study handled its data this way. Adaptive's ImmunoSEQ software was the source of the TCR sequencing data for 15 to 20 patients, while a few other patients were processed with MiXCR and VDJtools. CDR3 nucleotide sequences shared between donor and recipient were removed because their origin could not be assigned. At least 2-fold expansion over unstimulated cells and a minimum CFSE-low frequency of 0.002% (template counts) or 0.001% (read counts) were required for clones to be classified as alloreactive. Clones were considered mappable if detected in sequenced pre-transplant spleen, lymph node, or MLR CFSE-low populations of the donor or recipient. The cumulative frequency of alloreactive clones was calculated as a percentage of all sequences, weighted by copy number. Imported from immuneACCESS, the table was reduced by TCRdb to in-frame sequences with V and J called. These copies leave out some clones; in studies compared against another copy, an unresolved V gene accounts for under half, and the cause of the remainder is not known. V and J calls and clone size are those listed in that table; D and trimming were worked out from the DNA. In this sample the table shows 25,000 to 30,000 clones, 93% of which occur a single time. The ten largest clonotypes hold around 0.54% of the sample.

This sample was taken from a study of graft-versus-host responses after intestinal transplantation (dated by TCRdb to the early 2020s). Study-wide context: Recipients received multivisceral, liver-intestinal, or isolated intestinal transplants. Every recipient was given anti-thymocyte globulin induction, followed by approximately 3 years of maintenance tacrolimus and steroids. After intestinal transplantation, graft-versus-host and host-versus-graft alloreactive T cell clones in the graft, circulation and bone marrow were tracked using bulk TCR-beta CDR3 sequencing. To identify alloreactive clones, pre-transplant mixed lymphocyte reaction products were sequenced and compared with unstimulated pre-transplant donor and recipient T cells. The cohort enrolled 20 to 30 intestinal transplant recipients including one retransplant, and a few patients lacking pretransplant specimens were excluded. A peak of at least 4% donor T cells among recipient peripheral blood mononuclear cells was the definition used for donor T cell macrochimerism. Rather than being sequenced by the commercial service, samples from a few later patients were sequenced in-house on an Illumina MiSeq and processed with MiXCR. The full study reports these points: The conclusions were limited by the relatively low number and heterogeneity of the intestinal transplant patients. GvH clones were detected in recipient bone marrow, and some of these GvH clones were observed earlier in ileal mucosa or blood, consistent with an intestinal mucosal origin. In patients with donor T cell macrochimerism, the allografts had high GvH to HvG T cell clonal ratios. Early after transplant, peak levels of circulating GvH clones were found to be associated with declines in HvG clones.

From cysteine to phenylalanine, the CDR3 is 15 amino acids long. Of the read, only the CDR3 DNA is kept; its 45 bases are in frame from base 1. V is clipped by 5 bases and J by 2 bases, and the sequence between their germline boundaries is 15 bases long. CDR1 and CDR2, looked up from the germline V gene, are MNHEY and SVGAGI. The receptor was derived from a human patient who received an intestinal transplant, so some T cells may come from the graft donor. The sequencing here drew on PBMCs, taken 18 days after transplant. The chain was built from TRBV6-5 and TRBJ1-2; TRBD1 is perhaps the D gene, given 5 matching bases. The CDR3 corresponds to CASSTGLRQNYGYTF. The DNA sequence is TGTGCCAGCAGTACTGGGCTTCGACAGAACTATGGCTACACCTTC.